This T cell receptor beta chain was found in a study of OX40 agonist ivuxolimab in advanced cancers. The CDR3 spans 14 residues. Germline values: CDR1 MNHNS, CDR2 SASEGT. V dropped 11 bases and J dropped 0 bases, with 11 bases sitting between them. Clones were read by immunoSEQ multiplex PCR, and TCRdb kept only the in-frame ones, dropping some. Of about 76,000 clones in the sample, approximately 85% are singletons; the top ten hold 0.5% to 0.7%. Specimen: CD4+ or CD8+ T cells sorted from blood, collected in a trial of the OX40 agonist ivuxolimab. The chain couples TRBV6-1 to TRBJ2-6, with TRBD2 as a possible D gene (6 bases). This sequence originates from an adult with an advanced solid tumor such as melanoma, head and neck, liver or kidney cancer. CDR3 coding DNA: TGTGCCGGGGGACTGAACTCTGGGGCCAACGTCCTGACTTTC. Its translation is CAGGLNSGANVLTF.